These 4 T cell receptor beta chains came from one sample sequenced in a study of blood T cell repertoires in COVID-19. The table came from immunoSEQ multiplex PCR; TCRdb's copy has only in-frame clones and leaves some out. The data show about 300,000 clones, about 85% seen once. Sequencing was done on a sample of peripheral blood. The receptors were gathered from a man aged 18-30 years with active or convalescent COVID-19.

V gene TRBV18 combines with J gene TRBJ2-3; D is perhaps TRBD2 (6 bases). Trimming left V 2 bases short and J 1 base short, with 10 bases between. The CDR3 extends over 15 amino acids. The germline V gene has CDR1 KGHSH and CDR2 LQKENI. The chain's CDR3 is CASSPGGSRTDTQYF. The CDR3 nucleotides are TGTGCCAGCTCACCAGGGGGGAGTCGCACAGATACGCAGTATTTT.

J is TRBJ2-5 and V is TRBV24-1, with D possibly TRBD2 on 6 matching bases. Germline CDR1 is KGHDR and CDR2 is SFDVKD. CDR3 length equals 15 residues. Trimming took 6 bases from V and 4 from J, leaving 17 bases between them. CDR3 nucleotides: TGTGCCACCAGTTGGACGGGGGAGGTGGGAGAGACCCAGTACTTC. Protein sequence: CATSWTGEVGETQYF.

This clone was seen a few times. V is TRBV27 and J is TRBJ2-3; D may be TRBD1 (6 bases). Trimming took off 6 bases at V and 1 base at J, with 26 bases between the two ends. From germline, CDR1 is MNHEY and CDR2 SMNVEV (reference sequence). CDR3 length equals 19 residues. The CDR3 coding sequence is TGTGCCAGCAGCAACCCCCCAGGGGTGAGGAATCCTGGCACAGATACGCAGTATTTT. This codes for CASSNPPGVRNPGTDTQYF.

The V and J genes are TRBV7-8 and TRBJ1-1; D is perhaps TRBD1 (5 bases). The V end lost 6 bases, the J end lost 4 bases, and 9 bases lay between the germline ends. From germline, CDR1 is SGHVS and CDR2 FQNEAQ. The CDR3 extends over 12 amino acids. CDR3 sequence (DNA): TGTGCCAGCAGTCCAGGGCTCACTGAAGCTTTCTTT. Translating it yields CASSPGLTEAFF.